The 30 T cell receptor beta chains below come from one sample, sequenced in a study of identical twins. TCRdb reanalysed the 5' RACE reads using MiXCR and keeps one entry per CDR3 protein. This table holds around 480,000 distinct CDR3 sequences, 14% found once. This sample was also put to use in a study of yellow fever vaccine responses in identical twins.

Material for sequencing was CD4+ T cells sorted from blood. Every receptor here comes from a woman between 18 and 30 years old in good health.

CDR3 region: CASSLVGSWRESDEQYF. The CDR3 nucleotides read TGTGCCAGCAGTTTAGTTGGGAGTTGGCGGGAGTCAGACGAGCAGTACTTC. V is TRBV28 and J is TRBJ2-7; TRBD2 matches at 7 bases. V gave up 2 bases and J gave up 5 bases; unmatched junction bases: 15. The germline gives CDR1 MDHEN, CDR2 SYDVKM. This CDR3 region has 17 residues.

This clonotype was detected only a few times. The chain uses TRBV15 and TRBJ2-7; a weak D match, TRBD1 (6 bases). With 1 base removed from V and 2 bases from J, the gap between germline ends came to 9 bases. The germline CDR1 and CDR2 sequences are LNHNV and YYDKDF (reference sequence). CDR3 length: 14 amino acids. CDR3 sequence reads: CATSRGGQTYEQYF. The CDR3 DNA is TGTGCCACCAGCAGAGGAGGACAGACCTACGAGCAGTACTTC.

This chain uses TRBV5-1 with TRBJ2-1, with 7 bases aligning to TRBD1. Germline CDR1 SGHRS, CDR2 YFSETQ. The CDR3 is 18 amino acids. The V gene end was trimmed by 4 bases and the J gene end by 0 bases; junction bases not matched to a gene: 13. The CDR3 DNA reads TGCGCCAGCAGCAAAATAAAGGGACAGACGAGCTCCTACAATGAGCAGTTCTTC. It translates to CASSKIKGQTSSYNEQFF. Filled out from reference TRBV5-1 and TRBJ2-1, the complete variable domain reads KAGVTQTPRYLIKTRGQQVTLSCSPISGHRSVSWYQQTPGQGLQFLFEYFSETQRNKGNFPGRFSGRQFSNSRSEMNVSTLELGDSALYLCASSKIKGQTSSYNEQFFGPGTRLTVL.

This clonotype was detected ten times or more. The gene calls are TRBV3-1 and TRBJ1-1; 8 bases line up with TRBD1. V was clipped by 5 bases and J by 4 bases; unmatched bases: 3. CDR3 length: 13 amino acids. Germline-derived CDR1 and CDR2 are LGHDT and YNNKEL (reference sequence). The CDR3 is CASSTDRGTEAFF. For the CDR3, the DNA is TGTGCCAGCAGCACAGACAGGGGCACTGAAGCTTTCTTT.

This clonotype was picked up a small number of times. V is TRBV28 and J is TRBJ1-2; 8 nucleotides agree with TRBD1. Unmatched junction bases numbered 5, after V lost 6 bases and J lost 5 bases. The CDR3 sequence is 13 residues long. The germline V gene encodes CDR1 MDHEN and CDR2 SYDVKM. The CDR3 protein is CASRLGTGYGYTF. The CDR3 bases are TGTGCCAGCAGGTTAGGGACAGGTTATGGCTACACCTTC.

This clonotype was seen only a few times. The rearrangement joins TRBV12-3 or TRBV12-4 to TRBJ2-3; the D is unclear. Deletions cut 6 bases from V and 0 bases from J, with 19 bases between. The CDR3 is 17 residues long. CDR3 sequence (DNA): TGTGCCAGCAGCCCCTTATCAGTAGACGCTAGCACAGATACGCAGTATTTT. This gives the protein CASSPLSVDASTDTQYF.

This clonotype was detected only a few times. The V gene is TRBV29-1, the J gene TRBJ1-1, with unresolved D. CDR1 is SQVTM, CDR2 ANQGSEA, per germline. Trimming stripped 4 bases from V and 2 bases from J, with 11 bases between. This CDR3 is 13 amino acids long. CDR3 nucleotides: TGCAGCGTTGGGAGGAAACCAAACACTGAAGCTTTCTTT. It is translated as CSVGRKPNTEAFF.

V gene TRBV10-3 combines with J gene TRBJ1-3; tentative D call: TRBD1 (6 bases). CDR3 size: 15 residues. V lost 5 bases and J 0 bases, leaving 11 bases between the germline ends. Germline assignment: CDR1 ENHRY and CDR2 SYGVKD. The CDR3 coding sequence is TGTGCCATCAGTACCACAGGGTCCTCTGGAAACACCATATATTTT. This encodes CAISTTGSSGNTIYF.

This chain links TRBV15 with TRBJ2-7, with D tentatively TRBD1 (5 bases). The CDR3 extends over 15 amino acids. Germline lookup yields CDR1 LNHNV and CDR2 YYDKDF (reference sequence). V lost 0 bases to trimming and J lost 4 bases, with 13 bases between them. In DNA, the CDR3 is TGTGCCACCAGCAGAGACCCAGGGCAAATGTACGAGCAGTACTTC. Encoded protein: CATSRDPGQMYEQYF.

This clonotype turned up a few times. This chain connects TRBV4-3 to TRBJ2-2; D possibly corresponds to TRBD2 (7 bases). V lost 0 bases and J lost 4, with 9 bases in between. The germline V gene encodes CDR1 LGHNA and CDR2 YSLEER. The CDR3 has 15 residues. CDR3 bases: TGCGCCAGCAGCCAAGAAGGGGGGGGCACCGGGGAGCTGTTTTTT. Translation gives CASSQEGGGTGELFF.

The chain is built from TRBV3-1 and TRBJ1-5; no clear D gene. Trimming took 1 base from V and 7 from J, leaving 14 bases between them. Germline loops: CDR1 LGHDT, CDR2 YNNKEL (reference sequence). There are 15 residues in the CDR3. The CDR3 reads CASSQGREGGQPQHF. CDR3 coding DNA: TGTGCCAGCAGCCAAGGCCGGGAGGGCGGGCAGCCCCAGCATTTT. The full variable domain, with the rest looked up from reference TRBV3-1 and TRBJ1-5, is DTAVSQTPKYLVTQMGNDKSIKCEQNLGHDTMYWYKQDSKKFLKIMFSYNNKELIINETVPNRFSPKSPDKAHLNLHINSLELGDSAVYFCASSQGREGGQPQHFGDGTRLSIL.

This clonotype has only one observation. J is TRBJ2-7 and V is TRBV7-2, with 7 bases fitting TRBD2. The germline gives CDR1 SGHTA, CDR2 FQGNSA. CDR3 length: 14 residues. V lost 5 bases to trimming and J lost 6 bases; unmatched junction nucleotides: 10. CDR3 in DNA: TGTGCCAGCAGCGCCGGGCTGGGGAGGGGCGAGCAGTACTTC. It is translated as CASSAGLGRGEQYF.

The chain uses TRBV5-6 and TRBJ2-5, with 8 bases that match TRBD2. The CDR3 covers 16 residues. Losses at the gene ends were 0 bases for V and 3 bases for J; bases not matched to a gene: 7. Germline V gene lookup returns CDR1 SGHDT and CDR2 YYEEEE. CDR3 protein: CASSLEIAGGKETQYF. The CDR3 nucleotides are TGTGCCAGCAGCTTGGAAATTGCGGGGGGAAAAGAGACCCAGTACTTC. The variable domain in full, with the rest retrieved from reference TRBV5-6 and TRBJ2-5, is DAGVTQSPTHLIKTRGQQVTLRCSPKSGHDTVSWYQQALGQGPQFIFQYYEEEERQRGNFPDRFSGHQFPNYSSELNVNALLLGDSALYLCASSLEIAGGKETQYFGPGTRLLVL.

This clonotype was recorded many times. The J gene is TRBJ2-7, the V gene TRBV5-1; the D gene could be TRBD1 or TRBD2 (7 bases each). Germline values: CDR1 SGHRS, CDR2 YFSETQ. Trimming removed 3 bases at V and 5 bases at J, with 15 bases between. CDR3 size: 14 residues. The CDR3 DNA reads TGCGCCAGCAGCTCAACAGGGGAGGGCGACGAGCAGTACTTC. Its protein product is CASSSTGEGDEQYF.

This clonotype was found a few times. The rearrangement joins TRBV9 to TRBJ2-5, with D perhaps matching TRBD2 (5 bases). The CDR3 extends over 15 amino acids. The V end was cut by 3 bases, the J end by 5 bases, with 17 bases between. Germline V gene sequence: CDR1 SGDLS, CDR2 YYNGEE. DNA of the CDR3: TGTGCCAGCAGCGGATTGAGAGGGCAGCAGGAGACCCAGTACTTC. Protein sequence: CASSGLRGQQETQYF.

The chain has TRBV4-3 and TRBJ2-5; TRBD1 might be the D (5 bases). The CDR3 consists of 15 residues. V lost 0 bases, J lost 9 bases, and 17 bases lay in between. Germline V gives CDR1 LGHNA, CDR2 YSLEER. DNA of the CDR3: TGCGCCAGCAGCCAAGATGGTCAGGGTCATGATGCCCAGTACTTC. The encoded protein is CASSQDGQGHDAQYF.

There are a few counts of this clonotype. The rearrangement uses TRBV28 and TRBJ1-3; 7 bases agree with TRBD1. V lost 5 bases, J lost 0 bases, and 10 bases stayed unmatched. Per germline, CDR1 MDHEN and CDR2 SYDVKM. CDR3 size: 17 residues. DNA of the CDR3: TGTGCCAGCAGTCCTTCCCTGGGACAGAGCTCTGGAAACACCATATATTTT. This gives the protein CASSPSLGQSSGNTIYF.

The rearrangement uses TRBV20-1 and TRBJ2-3, with TRBD2 matching over 11 bases. J was trimmed by 3 bases and V by 6 bases; bases with no gene match: 8. This CDR3 has 15 residues. The germline V gene has CDR1 DFQATT and CDR2 SNEGSKA (reference sequence). The chain's CDR3 is CSARKLAGVTDTQYF. The DNA for the CDR3 is TGCAGTGCCCGGAAACTAGCGGGGGTTACAGATACGCAGTATTTT.

V gene TRBV5-1 combines with J gene TRBJ2-7, with D perhaps TRBD1 (6 bases). With 0 bases removed from V and 4 bases from J, the gap between germline ends came to 11 bases. The CDR3 consists of 14 residues. Germline-derived CDR1 and CDR2 are SGHRS and YFSETQ. This CDR3 is CASSLGTTGYEQYF. In DNA form, the CDR3 reads TGCGCCAGCAGCTTGGGTACAACAGGGTACGAGCAGTACTTC. The full variable domain, in which reference TRBV5-1 and TRBJ2-7 provide the parts outside the CDR3, is KAGVTQTPRYLIKTRGQQVTLSCSPISGHRSVSWYQQTPGQGLQFLFEYFSETQRNKGNFPGRFSGRQFSNSRSEMNVSTLELGDSALYLCASSLGTTGYEQYFGPGTRLTVT.

The chain carries TRBV10-3 and TRBJ2-2; D is uncertain. The germline V and J ends were trimmed by 3 bases and 6 bases, with 8 bases remaining between them. Per the germline V gene, CDR1 is ENHRY and CDR2 is SYGVKD. The CDR3 contains 13 residues. The chain's CDR3 is CAISEFLPGELFF. For the CDR3, the DNA is TGTGCCATCAGTGAATTCCTCCCCGGGGAGCTGTTTTTT.

J is TRBJ2-7 and V is TRBV27; 10 bases fit TRBD2. Germline-derived CDR1 and CDR2 are MNHEY and SMNVEV (reference sequence). The CDR3 has 17 residues. Germline trimming cut 3 bases from V and 3 bases from J; bases unmatched to any gene: 11. The DNA of the CDR3 is TGTGCCAGCAGTTTCTCTCGACTAGCGGGTCACTACTACGAGCAGTACTTC. Translating it yields CASSFSRLAGHYYEQYF.

This clonotype came up a few times. This chain links TRBV20-1 with TRBJ1-3; weak D call: TRBD1 (5 bases). Trimming took off 6 bases at V and 2 bases at J, with 20 bases between the two ends. The V gene's germline CDR1 is DFQATT and CDR2 SNEGSKA (reference sequence). The CDR3 consists of 16 residues. The CDR3 loop reads CSARNLQEATGNTIYF. The CDR3 DNA follows: TGCAGTGCCCGAAATCTACAGGAAGCCACTGGAAACACCATATATTTT.

This clonotype has at least ten counts. The gene calls are TRBV12-3 or TRBV12-4 and TRBJ1-5; D may be TRBD1 (6 bases). This CDR3 contains 14 residues. Between the trimmed V and J ends, which lost 4 bases and 4 bases, there was a span of 11 bases. The CDR3 DNA sequence: TGTGCCAGCAGTTCACGGGGGGCGAATCAGCCCCAGCATTTT. Protein sequence: CASSSRGANQPQHF.

This sequence joins TRBV5-1 and TRBJ2-5; 7 nucleotides match TRBD2. The CDR3 runs to 13 residues. V dropped 6 bases and J dropped 5; count of bases not matched to a gene: 7. From germline, CDR1 is SGHRS and CDR2 YFSETQ. For the CDR3, the DNA is TGCGCCAGCACCCTGCGGGGAGGGGAGACCCAGTACTTC. It translates to CASTLRGGETQYF. Drawing the rest from reference TRBV5-1 and TRBJ2-5, the complete variable domain is KAGVTQTPRYLIKTRGQQVTLSCSPISGHRSVSWYQQTPGQGLQFLFEYFSETQRNKGNFPGRFSGRQFSNSRSEMNVSTLELGDSALYLCASTLRGGETQYFGPGTRLLVL.

In this sample, this clonotype turned up a few times. V usage is TRBV20-1 and J usage is TRBJ2-7; the match to TRBD2 covers 7 bases. The CDR3 has 15 residues. Trimming cost V 2 bases and J 3 bases; bases outside gene matches: 10. The germline CDR1 and CDR2 sequences are DFQATT and SNEGSKA (reference sequence). The CDR3 nucleotides are TGCAGTGCTAGATCGGGCGGGAGTCGAGGCTACGAGCAGTACTTC. Amino acid sequence: CSARSGGSRGYEQYF.

At least ten counts were recorded for this clonotype. The chain couples TRBV29-1 to TRBJ2-5; TRBD2 is a possible D gene (6 bases). Between the trimmed V and J ends, which lost 5 bases and 3 bases, there was a span of 10 bases. Germline CDR1 reads SQVTM; CDR2 reads ANQGSEA. The CDR3 has 12 amino acids. The DNA of the CDR3 is TGCAGCGTTTTGGAGGGAGAAGAGACCCAGTACTTC. Encoded protein: CSVLEGEETQYF.

This clonotype was recorded a few times. The genes are TRBV29-1 and TRBJ1-1; D not certain. V was cut by 5 bases and J by 1 base, with 14 bases left in between. Germline-derived CDR1 and CDR2 are SQVTM and ANQGSEA. This CDR3 comprises 14 residues. The CDR3 coding sequence is TGCAGCGTTCTCCGTTTGTCCGGGAACACTGAAGCTTTCTTT. As protein: CSVLRLSGNTEAFF.

This clonotype was detected ten times or more. The chain combines TRBV5-1 with TRBJ2-1; 12 bases agree with TRBD2. The ends lost 3 bases at V and 4 bases at J; junction bases unmatched: 11. From germline, CDR1 is SGHRS and CDR2 YFSETQ. The CDR3 covers 18 residues. The CDR3 DNA follows: TGCGCCAGCAGCTCCTTCGGACTAGCGGGAACCAAATACAATGAGCAGTTCTTC. It encodes CASSSFGLAGTKYNEQFF.

This clonotype was counted a few times. The chain uses TRBV7-2 and TRBJ2-7; 9 nucleotides line up with TRBD2. This CDR3 region has 15 residues. Germline loops: CDR1 SGHTA, CDR2 FQGNSA. J gave up 2 bases and V 7 bases, and 9 bases lay outside the gene matches. The CDR3 sequence: CASTQPGLATYEQYF. The DNA for the CDR3 is TGTGCCAGCACGCAACCGGGACTAGCAACCTACGAGCAGTACTTC.

J is TRBJ2-5 and V is TRBV7-9, with D unclear. Trimming shortened V by 2 bases and J by 2 bases, and 15 bases separated the two germline ends. In germline, CDR1 is SEHNR, CDR2 FQNEAQ (reference sequence). The CDR3 contains 16 residues. The CDR3 DNA is TGTGCCAGCAGCTTATCGGGTGCTCACCCACAAGAGACCCAGTACTTC. This gives the protein CASSLSGAHPQETQYF.